A selection of T cell receptor beta chains follows, all from one sample in a study of T cells after yellow fever vaccination. TCRdb reprocessed the 5' RACE reads with MiXCR, giving one entry per CDR3 protein. The profile shows hundreds of thousands of distinct CDR3 sequences, 21% of them singletons. The sequences come from PBMCs, collected 21 days after the first yellow fever vaccination. Receptors originate from a man younger than 35 who received the YFV17D yellow fever vaccine. Each CDR3 is given with its conserved first and last residue. A D gene is named only where the DNA matches it firmly. Size values are once, few and many counts, or a class for expanded clones, and some rows have none.

v_gene: TRBV12-3/TRBV12-4; j_gene: TRBJ1-5; d_gene: NA; abundance: few; CDR3nt: TGTGCCAGCAGCGCGATGGGGCGCGGGGGTCCCCAGCATTTT; CDR3aa: CASSAMGRGGPQHF
v_gene: TRBV7-3; j_gene: TRBJ1-2; d_gene: NA; abundance: NA; CDR3nt: TGTGCCAGCAGCCCCCCCGGGGCTAGCGCCTATGGCTACACCTTC; CDR3aa: CASSPPGASAYGYTF
v_gene: TRBV4-1; j_gene: TRBJ1-6; d_gene: NA; abundance: many; CDR3nt: TGCGCCAGCAGCCAAGAAATTGGGGCCGCATCACCCCTCCACTTT; CDR3aa: CASSQEIGAASPLHF
v_gene: TRBV11-2; j_gene: TRBJ2-3; d_gene: TRBD2; abundance: NA; CDR3nt: TGTGCCAGCAGCTCGGGACTAGCGGGCGATCTCACTAGCACAGATACGCAGTATTTT; CDR3aa: CASSSGLAGDLTSTDTQYF
v_gene: TRBV5-1; j_gene: TRBJ2-2; d_gene: NA; abundance: NA; CDR3nt: TGCGCCAGCACTCAAGGGGGGCCAGCCGGGGAGCTGTTTTTT; CDR3aa: CASTQGGPAGELFF
v_gene: TRBV20-1; j_gene: TRBJ2-4; d_gene: NA; abundance: few; CDR3nt: TGCAGTGCTCCGGGAGAGGGTGGAAACATTCAGTACTTC; CDR3aa: CSAPGEGGNIQYF
v_gene: TRBV12-3/TRBV12-4; j_gene: TRBJ2-3; d_gene: TRBD2; abundance: NA; CDR3nt: TGTGCCAGCAGTTTGGGGCTAGCGGCGTATTTT; CDR3aa: CASSLGLAAYF
v_gene: TRBV28; j_gene: TRBJ2-1; d_gene: TRBD1; abundance: NA; CDR3nt: TGTGCCAGCATCGAACAGGGGGCTGGCAATGAGCAGTTCTTC; CDR3aa: CASIEQGAGNEQFF
v_gene: TRBV12-3/TRBV12-4; j_gene: TRBJ1-1; d_gene: NA; abundance: many; CDR3nt: TGTGCCAGCAGCTATGGACACAGGGCGAACACTGAAGCTTTCTTT; CDR3aa: CASSYGHRANTEAFF
v_gene: TRBV9; j_gene: TRBJ1-5; d_gene: NA; abundance: few; CDR3nt: TGTGCCAGCAGCGTAGAAGGGAATAGCAATCAGCCCCAGCATTTT; CDR3aa: CASSVEGNSNQPQHF
v_gene: TRBV2; j_gene: TRBJ2-7; d_gene: NA; abundance: many; CDR3nt: TGTGCCAGCCAACAGGACGGGGAAGTATACGAGCAGTACTTC; CDR3aa: CASQQDGEVYEQYF
v_gene: TRBV6-5; j_gene: TRBJ2-3; d_gene: TRBD2; abundance: NA; CDR3nt: TGTGCCAGCAGTTACCAGCCGCCGGGACTAGCGGGAGGGACGCAGTATTTT; CDR3aa: CASSYQPPGLAGGTQYF
v_gene: TRBV7-2; j_gene: TRBJ1-1; d_gene: TRBD1; abundance: few; CDR3nt: TGTGCCAGCAGCTACAGGGACAGGAACACTGAAGCTTTCTTT; CDR3aa: CASSYRDRNTEAFF
v_gene: TRBV18; j_gene: TRBJ1-5; d_gene: NA; abundance: few; CDR3nt: TGTGCCAGCTCACCTGCCGGGGGCAATCAGCCCCAGCATTTT; CDR3aa: CASSPAGGNQPQHF
v_gene: TRBV15; j_gene: TRBJ2-7; d_gene: NA; abundance: many; CDR3nt: TGTGCCACCAGCGGACGGCCAGCCGACGAGCAGTACTTC; CDR3aa: CATSGRPADEQYF
v_gene: TRBV5-1; j_gene: TRBJ2-3; d_gene: NA; abundance: NA; CDR3nt: TGCGCCAGCAGGGAGGCGGGCGGGGACACAGATACGCAGTATTTT; CDR3aa: CASREAGGDTDTQYF
v_gene: TRBV5-1; j_gene: TRBJ2-5; d_gene: NA; abundance: many; CDR3nt: TGTGCCAGCAGCCCCGGACAGCAAGAGACCCAGTACTTC; CDR3aa: CASSPGQQETQYF
v_gene: TRBV6-1; j_gene: TRBJ2-4; d_gene: NA; abundance: NA; CDR3nt: TGTGCCAGCAGGGGCCTCGACATGGTAGCCAAAAACATTCAGTACTTC; CDR3aa: CASRGLDMVAKNIQYF
v_gene: TRBV5-6; j_gene: TRBJ1-6; d_gene: TRBD1; abundance: NA; CDR3nt: TGTGCCAGCAGCTTGGGCTCAGGGGGCCCACCCCTCCACTTT; CDR3aa: CASSLGSGGPPLHF
v_gene: TRBV19; j_gene: TRBJ2-5; d_gene: NA; abundance: few; CDR3nt: TGTGCCAGTAGCAACCTGGCGACTATGGGGTTGGAGACCCAGTACTTC; CDR3aa: CASSNLATMGLETQYF
v_gene: TRBV4-1; j_gene: TRBJ2-1; d_gene: TRBD1; abundance: few; CDR3nt: TGCGCCAGCAGCCAAGATGGCCGGGACAGGTGGTTCTTC; CDR3aa: CASSQDGRDRWFF
v_gene: TRBV6-1; j_gene: TRBJ1-5; d_gene: NA; abundance: NA; CDR3nt: TGTGCCAGCAGTGAGCAAGTAGATCGACAGCCCCAGCATTTT; CDR3aa: CASSEQVDRQPQHF
v_gene: TRBV7-2; j_gene: TRBJ2-3; d_gene: NA; abundance: few; CDR3nt: TGTGCCAGCAGCTTACGCCGGGACTTCGGCACAGATACGCAGTATTTT; CDR3aa: CASSLRRDFGTDTQYF
v_gene: TRBV20-1; j_gene: TRBJ2-3; d_gene: TRBD2; abundance: NA; CDR3nt: TGCAGTGCTAGAGATTCCCCACTAGCGGGGGGAAAAGGCACAGATACGCAGTATTTT; CDR3aa: CSARDSPLAGGKGTDTQYF
v_gene: TRBV28; j_gene: TRBJ2-3; d_gene: NA; abundance: NA; CDR3nt: TGTGCCAGCAGAGGACGGGGGGATACGCAGTATTTT; CDR3aa: CASRGRGDTQYF
v_gene: TRBV10-3; j_gene: TRBJ1-5; d_gene: TRBD1; abundance: few; CDR3nt: TGTGCCATCAGTGAGACAGGGGGCATCGGACAGCCCCAGCATTTT; CDR3aa: CAISETGGIGQPQHF
v_gene: TRBV24-1; j_gene: TRBJ2-3; d_gene: NA; abundance: NA; CDR3nt: TGTGCCACCAGTGATTTGAACAGCGATACGCAGTATTTT; CDR3aa: CATSDLNSDTQYF
v_gene: TRBV4-2; j_gene: TRBJ2-1; d_gene: TRBD2; abundance: few; CDR3nt: TGTGCCAGCAGCCAGAGCGGGGGGGCCCACAATGAGCAGTTCTTC; CDR3aa: CASSQSGGAHNEQFF
v_gene: TRBV12-3/TRBV12-4; j_gene: TRBJ2-3; d_gene: NA; abundance: NA; CDR3nt: TGTGCCAGCAGTTTAGTCGTAGTCCGTACGCAGTATTTT; CDR3aa: CASSLVVVRTQYF
v_gene: TRBV5-4; j_gene: TRBJ2-1; d_gene: TRBD2; abundance: NA; CDR3nt: TGTGCCAGCAGCTCAGTAGCGGGGGGACCGCCAAATGAGCAGTTCTTC; CDR3aa: CASSSVAGGPPNEQFF
v_gene: TRBV19; j_gene: TRBJ2-7; d_gene: NA; abundance: few; CDR3nt: TGTGCCAGTAGTCTCAGCATGCGGGGCTACGAGCAGTACTTC; CDR3aa: CASSLSMRGYEQYF
v_gene: TRBV7-9; j_gene: TRBJ1-4; d_gene: NA; abundance: NA; CDR3nt: TGTGCCAGCAGCTTTCTCGGGGCGGATGGTGAAAAACTGTTTTTT; CDR3aa: CASSFLGADGEKLFF
v_gene: TRBV6-1; j_gene: TRBJ2-1; d_gene: TRBD2; abundance: NA; CDR3nt: TGTGCCAGCAGACCTCGACGACTAGCGGGGGAGTACAATGAGCAGTTCTTC; CDR3aa: CASRPRRLAGEYNEQFF
v_gene: TRBV5-1; j_gene: TRBJ2-5; d_gene: TRBD2; abundance: once; CDR3nt: TGCGCCAGCAGACTGACTAGCGGGGGGCCCGCCCAGTACTTC; CDR3aa: CASRLTSGGPAQYF
v_gene: TRBV7-2; j_gene: TRBJ1-4; d_gene: NA; abundance: once; CDR3nt: TGTGCCAGCAGCTCTACCTGGAATGAAAAACTGTTTTTT; CDR3aa: CASSSTWNEKLFF
v_gene: TRBV20-1; j_gene: TRBJ2-5; d_gene: NA; abundance: NA; CDR3nt: TGCAGTGCTCAACGGACAGCGTCTACGATCCAAGAGACCCAGTACTTC; CDR3aa: CSAQRTASTIQETQYF
v_gene: TRBV14; j_gene: TRBJ1-5; d_gene: NA; abundance: few; CDR3nt: TGTGCCAGCAGCCAGAGAAGCAATCAGCCCCAGCATTTT; CDR3aa: CASSQRSNQPQHF
v_gene: TRBV3-1; j_gene: TRBJ2-5; d_gene: NA; abundance: NA; CDR3nt: TGTGCCAGCAGCTTAGCGTGGACGGAAAAAGAGACCCAGTACTTC; CDR3aa: CASSLAWTEKETQYF
v_gene: TRBV27; j_gene: TRBJ2-2; d_gene: NA; abundance: NA; CDR3nt: TGTGCCAGCAGTTTGGATGGGAGTGGGAACACCGGGGAGCTGTTTTTT; CDR3aa: CASSLDGSGNTGELFF
v_gene: TRBV12-3/TRBV12-4; j_gene: TRBJ2-3; d_gene: NA; abundance: NA; CDR3nt: TGTGCCAGCAACTGGGGGGGCGGGTCACACACGGATACGCAGTATTTT; CDR3aa: CASNWGGGSHTDTQYF
v_gene: TRBV20-1; j_gene: TRBJ1-1; d_gene: TRBD1; abundance: few; CDR3nt: TGCAGTGCGCCGGACAGGGACACTGAAGCTTTCTTT; CDR3aa: CSAPDRDTEAFF
v_gene: TRBV4-3; j_gene: TRBJ2-2; d_gene: TRBD2; abundance: few; CDR3nt: TGCGCCAGCAGCCAAGGGACTAGCGGGGGGACACCCAGCACCGGGGAGCTGTTTTTT; CDR3aa: CASSQGTSGGTPSTGELFF